Listed below are T cell receptor beta chains from one sample, sequenced in a study of T cell responses to AZD1222 COVID-19 vaccine. Some clones are missing from TCRdb's copy, which holds only in-frame ones; the method was immunoSEQ multiplex PCR. The sample yields around 91,000 clones, approximately 91% seen once. Here the sequenced sample was peripheral blood, taken on day 0 of AZD1222 vaccination. These receptors all come from an adult in good health. Both conserved end residues are part of each CDR3. D genes are given only for firm matches. For some rows the clone size is stated as once, few or many, or as a class when expanded; others skip it.

clone size | J gene | D gene | V gene | CDR3 DNA | CDR3 protein
NA | TRBJ2-1 | TRBD2 | TRBV19 | TGTGCCAGTAGTTCCCACAGCGGGGGAAGCTCCTACAATGAGCAGTTCTTC | CASSSHSGGSSYNEQFF
NA | TRBJ1-2 | TRBD1 | TRBV9 | TGTGCCAGCAGCGTAGGGGGGACAGGGAGCTATGGCTACACCTTC | CASSVGGTGSYGYTF
NA | TRBJ1-1 | NA | TRBV7-3 | TGTGCCAGCAGCTCCAGGGGTAAGGGGAACACTGAAGCTTTCTTT | CASSSRGKGNTEAFF
few | TRBJ2-7 | TRBD1 | TRBV7-3 | TGTGCCAGCAGCCCAGGACAGGGGGCACACTACGAGCAGTACTTC | CASSPGQGAHYEQYF
NA | TRBJ2-7 | NA | TRBV5-1 | TGCGCCAGCAGAACCGGCGGGGCCTACGAGCAGTACTTC | CASRTGGAYEQYF
NA | TRBJ2-3 | NA | TRBV4-2 | TGTGCCAGCAGCCAAGAGTCATGGATAGCAAATGTAGATACGCAGTATTTT | CASSQESWIANVDTQYF
NA | TRBJ1-6 | NA | TRBV11-2 | TGTGCCAGCAGCCCGGGAAGGGTTAGGTATAATTCACCCCTCCACTTT | CASSPGRVRYNSPLHF
NA | TRBJ2-2 | TRBD1 | TRBV19 | TGTGCCAGTAGTCTGGGACAGGGGAACACCGGGGAGCTGTTTTTT | CASSLGQGNTGELFF
NA | TRBJ1-6 | TRBD1 | TRBV19 | TGTGCCAGTAGTACTGGGAGGACAGGGGGCTCACCCCTCCACTTT | CASSTGRTGGSPLHF
NA | TRBJ2-2 | TRBD1 | TRBV14 | TGTGCCAGCAGCAGCCGGGACAGGGGGTACACCGGGGAGCTGTTTTTT | CASSSRDRGYTGELFF
NA | TRBJ2-7 | NA | TRBV5-4 | TGTGCCAGCAGCGTCGAGCCCACTGGAACCTACGAGCAGTACTTC | CASSVEPTGTYEQYF
NA | TRBJ2-1 | NA | TRBV5-6 | TGTGCCAGCAGCTCTTATAATGAGCAGTTCTTC | CASSSYNEQFF
NA | TRBJ1-1 | NA | TRBV18 | TGTGCCAGCTCACCACCGGGAGACACTGAAGCTTTCTTT | CASSPPGDTEAFF
NA | TRBJ1-1 | NA | TRBV18 | TGTGCCAGCTCACCTACCAGGGGTAACACTGAAGCTTTCTTT | CASSPTRGNTEAFF